The 23 T cell receptor beta chains reported below all come from one sample, sequenced in a study of blood T cell repertoires in COVID-19. Generated by immunoSEQ multiplex PCR, the TCRdb table keeps only in-frame clones and is missing some. The sample comprises around 340,000 clones, about 86% of which are singletons, and approximately 4% rests with the top ten. Sequenced input: PBMCs or T cells enriched from blood (not recorded which). The receptors shown here come from a woman aged 35 to 49 with acute COVID-19.

The genes are TRBV5-8 and TRBJ2-5; weak D call: TRBD1 (6 bases). CDR1 is SGHTS, CDR2 YDEGEE, per germline. Trimming left V 0 bases short and J 4 bases short, with 10 bases between. The CDR3 runs 14 residues. For the CDR3, the DNA is TGTGCCAGCAGCTTGGGTCGCAGGGGAGAGACCCAGTACTTC. Its protein product is CASSLGRRGETQYF.

The chain is built from TRBV3-1 (or the pseudogene TRBV3-2) and TRBJ1-1, with D hard to call. Looked up from germline, CDR1 is LGHDT and CDR2 is YNNKEL (reference sequence). V shed 0 bases and J shed 6 bases, with 11 bases lying between them. The CDR3 runs to 14 residues. CDR3 coding DNA: TGTGCCAGCAGCCAAGATTACCGGGAAGCTGAAGCTTTCTTT. Translation: CASSQDYREAEAFF.

The chain employs TRBV18 and TRBJ1-3; D is perhaps TRBD1 (5 bases). Per germline, CDR1 KGHSH and CDR2 LQKENI. Trimming removed 3 bases from V and 2 bases from J, with 11 bases in between. This CDR3 region has 15 residues. Here the CDR3 reads CASSPRAGAGNTIYF. The DNA of the CDR3 is TGTGCCAGCTCACCTCGGGCGGGGGCTGGAAACACCATATATTTT.

The sample holds one count of this clone. The chain combines TRBV27 with TRBJ1-6; possibly TRBD1 for D (6 bases). CDR1 and CDR2 (germline): MNHEY, SMNVEV (reference sequence). Trimming stripped 11 bases from V and 13 bases from J, with 18 bases between. CDR3 size: 12 residues. The CDR3: CASGAVVAPLHF. The CDR3 DNA is TGTGCCTCAGGGGCCGTTGTCGCGCCCCTCCACTTT.

The V and J genes are TRBV5-8 and TRBJ1-5; D is uncertain. Germline lookup yields CDR1 SGHTS and CDR2 YDEGEE. Between the trimmed V and J ends, which lost 5 bases and 4 bases, there was a span of 13 bases. The CDR3 sequence is 14 residues long. CDR3 nucleotide sequence: TGTGCCAGCAGAACTTCAGGAATTAATCAGCCCCAGCATTTT. It codes for CASRTSGINQPQHF.

The gene calls are TRBV3-1 (or the pseudogene TRBV3-2) and TRBJ2-5, with 11 bases matching TRBD2. This CDR3 spans 17 amino acids. Trimming at V came to 1 base and at J to 2 bases, leaving 6 bases not matched to a gene. Germline V lookup: CDR1 LGHDT, CDR2 YNNKEL (reference sequence). The CDR3 spells CASSQVLLAGEQETQYF. As DNA, the CDR3 is TGTGCCAGCAGCCAAGTGCTACTAGCGGGGGAACAAGAGACCCAGTACTTC.

The chain links TRBV2 to TRBJ2-3, with 10 bases fitting TRBD1. Germline CDR1 reads SNHLY; CDR2 reads FYNNEI. The CDR3 length is 17 residues. V dropped 6 bases and J dropped 7; count of bases not matched to a gene: 16. The CDR3 DNA sequence: TGTGCCAGCAGGACCGGGACAGGGGCTCCTCAAGGGCATACGCAGTATTTT. This sequence encodes CASRTGTGAPQGHTQYF.

This clone occurred once. This chain links TRBV19 with TRBJ2-5; TRBD1 matches at 8 bases. Germline V gene data show CDR1 as LNHDA and CDR2 as SQIVND (reference sequence). V shed 4 bases and J 0 bases; nucleotides not matched to a gene: 7. The CDR3 is 16 residues long. CDR3 in amino acids: CASSTSDRGNQETQYF. Written as DNA, the CDR3 is TGTGCCAGTAGTACCTCCGACAGGGGCAACCAAGAGACCCAGTACTTC.

The genes are TRBV28 and TRBJ1-6; 9 bases line up with TRBD1. Per the germline V gene, CDR1 is MDHEN and CDR2 is SYDVKM. J was trimmed by 7 bases and V by 2 bases; bases with no gene match: 3. The CDR3 covers 15 residues. Written as DNA, the CDR3 is TGTGCCAGCAGTTTAGGGACAGGGAAAAATTCACCCCTCCACTTT. This gives the protein CASSLGTGKNSPLHF.

V is TRBV12-1 and J is TRBJ2-3; the listed D gene, TRBD1, was not tested against the DNA. TRBV12-1 is recorded as a pseudogene. The CDR3 runs 16 residues. CDR3 sequence: CASSGQNERGEDTQYF. In nucleotides, the CDR3 is TGTGCCAGCAGCGGACAGAATGAACGAGGGGAAGATACGCAGTATTTT.

The V gene is TRBV2, the J gene TRBJ2-5; D might be TRBD1 (5 bases). The CDR3 is 16 amino acids. With 0 bases removed from V and 0 bases from J, the gap between germline ends came to 11 bases. In germline, CDR1 is SNHLY, CDR2 FYNNEI. This CDR3 reads CASSEAQVTYQETQYF. CDR3 nucleotide sequence: TGTGCCAGCAGTGAAGCACAGGTTACGTACCAAGAGACCCAGTACTTC.

This sequence joins TRBV19 and TRBJ2-1, with 9 bases lining up with TRBD2. The J segment lost 1 base and the V segment lost 6 bases, leaving 4 bases of the junction unmatched. Per the germline V gene, CDR1 is LNHDA and CDR2 is SQIVND (reference sequence). CDR3 length: 15 residues. This CDR3 is CASSNSGRSYNEQFF. The CDR3 DNA is TGTGCCAGTAGCAATAGCGGGAGATCCTACAATGAGCAGTTCTTC.

The V and J genes are TRBV5-8 and TRBJ1-1, with 8 bases fitting TRBD1. CDR1 SGHTS and CDR2 YDEGEE come from the germline V gene. J gave up 4 bases and V 2 bases, and 10 bases lay outside the gene matches. The CDR3 runs to 16 residues. CDR3 residues: CASSLWTGKVSTEAFF. CDR3 bases: TGTGCCAGCAGCTTATGGACAGGGAAGGTGTCCACTGAAGCTTTCTTT. Full variable domain (rest looked up from reference TRBV5-8 and TRBJ1-1): EAGVTQSPTHLIKTRGQQATLRCSPISGHTSVYWYQQALGLGLQFLLWYDEGEERNRGNFPPRFSGRQFPNYSSELNVNALELEDSALYLCASSLWTGKVSTEAFFGQGTRLTVV.

The V and J genes are TRBV27 and TRBJ1-1; D is unclear. Germline assignment: CDR1 MNHEY and CDR2 SMNVEV (reference sequence). The CDR3 consists of 16 residues. Trimming stripped 4 bases from V and 4 bases from J, with 19 bases between. This chain's CDR3 is CASSSRFKDAITEAFF. DNA of the CDR3: TGTGCCAGCAGTTCACGTTTTAAAGATGCTATCACTGAAGCTTTCTTT.

This clone appeared a few times. The J gene is TRBJ1-2, the V gene TRBV2; possible D gene TRBD1, 6 bases. V was pared by 9 bases and J by 2 bases, with 16 bases between. This CDR3 has 14 amino acids. CDR1 and CDR2 from the germline V gene are SNHLY and FYNNEI. CDR3 sequence reads: CARRGNGQNYGYTF. CDR3 in DNA: TGTGCCAGACGAGGTAACGGACAGAACTATGGCTACACCTTC.

The chain couples TRBV2 to TRBJ1-4; 9 bases map to TRBD1. This CDR3 is 12 amino acids long. Germline CDR1 is SNHLY and CDR2 is FYNNEI. After removal of 5 bases from V and 12 bases from J, the junction contained 4 bases not matched to a gene. The CDR3 sequence is CASSSDRGELFF. DNA for the CDR3: TGTGCCAGCAGTTCTGACAGGGGGGAACTGTTTTTT.

This rearrangement joins TRBV5-1 to TRBJ1-1; D might be TRBD1 (5 bases). Deletions cut 0 bases from V and 0 bases from J, with 18 bases between. Germline lookup yields CDR1 SGHRS and CDR2 YFSETQ. The CDR3 covers 18 residues. This CDR3 reads CASSLDPGLVKLNTEAFF. The DNA of the CDR3 is TGCGCCAGCAGCTTGGACCCAGGGCTTGTGAAGTTGAACACTGAAGCTTTCTTT.

The V call is TRBV7-3, the J call TRBJ1-1; D gene ambiguous. Germline-derived CDR1 and CDR2 are SGHTA and FQGTGA. CDR3 length equals 14 residues. V was cut by 2 bases and J by 0 bases, with 7 bases left in between. The CDR3 sequence: CASSLGPVNTEAFF. The DNA of the CDR3 is TGTGCCAGCAGCTTAGGTCCAGTGAACACTGAAGCTTTCTTT.

The chain joins TRBV6-1 to TRBJ2-7; a possible D gene is TRBD1 (5 bases). V lost 2 bases, J lost 5 bases, and 10 bases lay in between. The CDR3 contains 13 residues. CDR1 MNHNS and CDR2 SASEGT come from the germline V gene. The CDR3 loop is CASSENGRDEQYF. CDR3 sequence (DNA): TGTGCCAGCAGTGAAAACGGCAGGGACGAGCAGTACTTC.

The chain uses TRBV5-1 and TRBJ2-3; TRBD2 is a possible D gene (6 bases). The ends were cut back, 5 bases at V and 2 bases at J, with 9 bases in the middle. CDR1 is SGHRS and CDR2 is YFSETQ in the germline V gene. This CDR3 has 13 residues. In DNA, the CDR3 is TGCGCCAGCAGAGGAGGGGTCACAGATACGCAGTATTTT. It yields the protein CASRGGVTDTQYF.

V usage is TRBV18 and J usage is TRBJ1-1, with D possibly matching TRBD1 (6 bases). The CDR3 has 14 residues. V was trimmed by 0 bases and J by 1 base, leaving 6 bases between them. Germline V gene data show CDR1 as KGHSH and CDR2 as LQKENI. CDR3 bases: TGTGCCAGCTCACCACCCAGGGGGAACACTGAAGCTTTCTTT. Its translation is CASSPPRGNTEAFF.

This clone was detected only once. The chain couples TRBV7-2 to TRBJ2-2, with D perhaps matching TRBD2 (5 bases). The CDR3 length is 14 residues. V was cut by 5 bases and J by 6 bases, with 13 bases left in between. The V gene's germline CDR1 is SGHTA and CDR2 FQGNSA. In nucleotides, the CDR3 is TGTGCCAGCAGCCCACCGGGAAGCCCCGGGGAGCTGTTTTTT. Translation gives CASSPPGSPGELFF.

V usage is TRBV5-1 and J usage is TRBJ2-1, with D tentatively TRBD1 (5 bases). The germline V gene has CDR1 SGHRS and CDR2 YFSETQ. V was shortened by 4 bases and J by 7 bases, with 15 bases between the two germline ends. The CDR3 has 14 residues. The CDR3 nucleotides are TGCGCCAGCAGCGAAAAGACAGCAGTGAATGAGCAGTTCTTC. It translates to CASSEKTAVNEQFF.